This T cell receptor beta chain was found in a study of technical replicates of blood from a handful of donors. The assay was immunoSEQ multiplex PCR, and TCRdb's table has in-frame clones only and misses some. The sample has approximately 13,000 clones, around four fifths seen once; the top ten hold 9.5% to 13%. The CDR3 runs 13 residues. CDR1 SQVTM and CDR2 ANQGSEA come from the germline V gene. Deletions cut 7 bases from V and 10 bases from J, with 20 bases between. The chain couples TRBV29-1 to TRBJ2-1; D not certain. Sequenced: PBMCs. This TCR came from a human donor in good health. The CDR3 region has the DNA TGCAGCGCCGCCCCTGAATACAACTACGAGCAGTTCTTC. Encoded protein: CSAAPEYNYEQFF.